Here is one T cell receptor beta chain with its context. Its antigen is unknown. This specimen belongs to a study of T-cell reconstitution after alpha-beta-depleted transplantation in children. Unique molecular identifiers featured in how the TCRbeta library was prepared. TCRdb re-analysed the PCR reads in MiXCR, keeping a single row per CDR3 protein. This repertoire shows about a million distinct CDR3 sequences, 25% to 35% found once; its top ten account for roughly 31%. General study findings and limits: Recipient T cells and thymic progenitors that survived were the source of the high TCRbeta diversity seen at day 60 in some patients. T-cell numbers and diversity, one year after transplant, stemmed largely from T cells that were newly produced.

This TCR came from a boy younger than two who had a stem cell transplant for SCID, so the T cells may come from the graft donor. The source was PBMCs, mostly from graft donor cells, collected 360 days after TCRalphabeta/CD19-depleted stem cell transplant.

CDR3 loop: CASSAGGPNQPQHF. In DNA, the CDR3 is TGTGCCAGCAGCGCCGGCGGGCCGAATCAGCCCCAGCATTTT. The rearrangement uses TRBV6-1 and TRBJ1-5; D gene uncertain. This CDR3 has 14 residues. Trimming shortened V by 6 bases and J by 4 bases, and 13 bases separated the two germline ends. The germline CDR1 and CDR2 sequences are MNHNS and SASEGT.